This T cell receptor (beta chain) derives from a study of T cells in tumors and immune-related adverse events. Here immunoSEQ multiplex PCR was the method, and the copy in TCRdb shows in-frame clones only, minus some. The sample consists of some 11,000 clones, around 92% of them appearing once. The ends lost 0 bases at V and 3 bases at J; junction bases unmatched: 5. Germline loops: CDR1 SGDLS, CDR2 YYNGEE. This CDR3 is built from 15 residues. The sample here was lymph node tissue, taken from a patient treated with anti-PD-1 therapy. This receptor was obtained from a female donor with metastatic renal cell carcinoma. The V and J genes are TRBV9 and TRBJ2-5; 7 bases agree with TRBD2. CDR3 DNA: TGTGCCAGCAGCGTAGGGGGCGGGGGAAAAGAGACCCAGTACTTC. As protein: CASSVGGGGKETQYF.